The entry that follows covers one T cell receptor (beta chain) sequence. What antigen it recognizes has not been identified. No qualities accompany the bases; no much larger clone lies one base away. This sample is part of a study of blood T cell repertoires in COVID-19 (dated by TCRdb to 2018 to 2021). With regard to the full study: The collaborator samples originated in the United States, Italy and Spain and spanned the acute and convalescent phases of COVID-19. The samples were drawn from the first 160 participants of the ongoing ImmuneRACE study and from 950 to 1,500 subjects provided by 6 global collaborators. Where available, HLA class I and class II types were obtained from metadata supplied by the sample provider rather than from assay-based typing. The prospective study material was composed of cDNA or gDNA derived from T cells, B-cell-depleted T cells, or PBMCs. The sample metadata nearly always contained a de-identified subject ID, COVID-19 status, age in years and sex. Subjects who had been exposed to COVID-19, were actively infected with it, or had recovered from it provided the deeply sampled blood TCRbeta repertoires that made up the dataset. A freely available public database, intended as a resource for researchers studying the immune response to SARS-CoV-2, is where the repertoires were released. Findings and caveats that apply to the study as a whole: Clinical and demographic metadata were provided uncurated, with the amount varying by source and participant.

Including the terminal cysteine and phenylalanine, the CDR3 comprises 13 residues. Only the CDR3 DNA is retained, 39 bases long and in frame from the first base. Between the V and J ends, shortened by 4 bases and 2 bases respectively, the junction contains 9 bases. The germline V gene sets CDR1 to SGHTS and CDR2 to YDEGEE. The immunoSEQ Assay, a bias-controlled multiplex PCR, was used to amplify TCRbeta CDR3 regions from genomic DNA. Processing in the source paper ran as follows. Nucleated cell counts per sample were estimated from amplification of reference gene primers within the assay. Sequence reads were collapsed and filtered to measure the absolute abundance of every unique TCRbeta CDR3 rearrangement. For each sample, productive Simpson clonality was calculated by taking the square root of Simpson's diversity index across productive rearrangements. In its TCRdb copy, this immuneACCESS table keeps in-frame sequences only and misses some clones. Where compared with another copy, unresolved V genes explain less than half of these, and the others have no known cause. V and J calls and clone size are copied from that table; D and trimming were computed from the DNA. Present in this sample are 200,000 to 250,000 clones, roughly 81% of which were seen just once. The ten most abundant clones make up 2.9% of the sample.

A second Seattle source provided samples from volunteer blood donors who had recovered from COVID-19. Whole blood was collected in K2EDTA tubes by collaborating institutions according to the institutions' own protocols. For TCRbeta analysis, collaborators shipped samples as frozen whole blood, isolated PBMCs, or DNA extracted from either of those sample types. The sequence links TRBV5-8 to TRBJ2-5, with no confident D gene call. Sequenced: peripheral blood. The receptor comes from a man in his fifties who had recovered from COVID-19. The CDR3 loop reads CASSMTLQETQYF. In nucleotides, the sequence is TGTGCCAGCAGCATGACACTGCAAGAGACCCAGTACTTC. The CDR3, completed at both ends by the reference TRBV5-8 and TRBJ2-5 genes, gives the full variable domain EAGVTQSPTHLIKTRGQQATLRCSPISGHTSVYWYQQALGLGLQFLLWYDEGEERNRGNFPPRFSGRQFPNYSSELNVNALELEDSALYLCASSMTLQETQYFGPGTRLLVL.